Listed below are T cell receptor beta chains from one sample, sequenced in a study of T-cell memory formation after mild COVID-19. MiXCR, run by TCRdb on the 5' RACE reads, gives a single entry per CDR3 protein. The data contain 180,000 or so distinct CDR3 sequences, around 16% of them singletons. The sequenced material came from PBMCs or a T cell subset sorted from them (not recorded which). The receptors here all came from an adult woman who had mild COVID-19 (a few samples of this study predate the infection). Cell type and time point are not known. Each CDR3 is given without its conserved first and last residue. Fields, in order: J gene, V gene, clone size, CDR3 protein. Clone size, where shown, is once, few, many, or a class for clones that have expanded.

TRBJ2-3,TRBV15,few,ATRPGLAGRDTQY
TRBJ1-1,TRBV25-1,few,ASSETALGAEAF
TRBJ2-3,TRBV7-8,many,ASSPRQGMIRDTQY
TRBJ2-3,TRBV7-9,many,ASRDGMTDTQY
TRBJ1-3,TRBV5-6,-,DSSLTGSGNTIY
TRBJ2-3,TRBV15,few,ATSNQPGLSTDTQY
TRBJ1-1,TRBV18,few,ASSPNTEAF
TRBJ2-1,TRBV30,-,AAKIAGTTYNEQF
TRBJ2-1,TRBV20-1,-,SVPTRSSYNEQF
TRBJ1-3,TRBV7-2,-,ASSLDGAGLSSSGNTIY
TRBJ2-3,TRBV21-1,-,ASSKVTSGGVEADTQY
TRBJ2-3,TRBV6-2/TRBV6-3,few,ASSTIRDADTQY
TRBJ2-2,TRBV4-2,few,ASSQDKVRTGELF
TRBJ1-2,TRBV6-5,-,ASRLTGARVVGYT
TRBJ2-2,TRBV9,few,ASSVTLAGNTGELF
TRBJ2-3,TRBV11-2,-,ASSLDGHPTDTQY
TRBJ2-5,TRBV20-1,few,SARDWASGNQETQY
TRBJ2-2,TRBV24-1,-,ATSDFVTAGTGGLSNTGELF
TRBJ2-2,TRBV24-1,-,ATSVQSRGNTGELF
TRBJ2-5,TRBV5-8,few,ASSADRFQETQY